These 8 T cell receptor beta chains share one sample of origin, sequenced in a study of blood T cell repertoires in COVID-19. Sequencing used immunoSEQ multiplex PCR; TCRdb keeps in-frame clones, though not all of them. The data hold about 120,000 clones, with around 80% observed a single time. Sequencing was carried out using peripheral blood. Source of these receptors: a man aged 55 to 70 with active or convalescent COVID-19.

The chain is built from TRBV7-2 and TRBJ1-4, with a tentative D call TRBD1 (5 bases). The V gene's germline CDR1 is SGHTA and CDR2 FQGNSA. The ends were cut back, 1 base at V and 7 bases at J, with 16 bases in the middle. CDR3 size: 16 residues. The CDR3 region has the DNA TGTGCCAGCAGCTTAGGGTGGGGCGGCGTATTTGAAAAACTGTTTTTT. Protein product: CASSLGWGGVFEKLFF.

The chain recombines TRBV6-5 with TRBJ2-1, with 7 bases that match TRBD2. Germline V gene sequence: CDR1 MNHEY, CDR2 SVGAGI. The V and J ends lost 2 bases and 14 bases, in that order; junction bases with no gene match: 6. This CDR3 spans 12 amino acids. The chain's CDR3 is CASSYRGGWEFF. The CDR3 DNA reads TGTGCCAGCAGTTACAGGGGAGGGTGGGAGTTCTTC.

The CDR3 protein is CASSSSSSGRGRETQYF. As DNA, the CDR3 is TGTGCCAGCAGCTCATCCTCTAGCGGGAGAGGGCGGGAGACCCAGTACTTC. The chain uses TRBV7-9 and TRBJ2-5; TRBD2 aligns across 10 bases. The trim removed 4 bases at V and 5 bases at J, leaving 13 bases unmatched. The CDR3 consists of 17 residues. CDR1 and CDR2 (germline): SEHNR, FQNEAQ (reference sequence).

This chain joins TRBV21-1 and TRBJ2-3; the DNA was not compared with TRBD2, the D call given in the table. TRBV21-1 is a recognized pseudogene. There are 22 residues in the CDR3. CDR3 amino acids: CASSPDLGLANTRGPSTDTQYF. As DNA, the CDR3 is TGTGCCAGCAGCCCTGACTTGGGACTAGCAAATACCCGGGGGCCTAGCACAGATACGCAGTATTTT.

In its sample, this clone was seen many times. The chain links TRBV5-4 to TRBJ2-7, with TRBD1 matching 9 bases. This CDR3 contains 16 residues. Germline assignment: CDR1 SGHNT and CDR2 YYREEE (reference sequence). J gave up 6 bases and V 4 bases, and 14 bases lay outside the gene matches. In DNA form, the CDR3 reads TGTGCCAGCAGCCTTGGGACTCCCGGGACAGGGAGCGAGCAGTACTTC. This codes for CASSLGTPGTGSEQYF.

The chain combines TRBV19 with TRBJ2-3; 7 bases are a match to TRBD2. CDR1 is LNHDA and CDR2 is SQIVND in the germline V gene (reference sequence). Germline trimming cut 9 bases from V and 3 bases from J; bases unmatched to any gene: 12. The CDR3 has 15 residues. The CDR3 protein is CASAPKGGRTDTQYF. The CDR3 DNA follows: TGTGCCAGCGCCCCCAAGGGAGGGAGGACAGATACGCAGTATTTT.

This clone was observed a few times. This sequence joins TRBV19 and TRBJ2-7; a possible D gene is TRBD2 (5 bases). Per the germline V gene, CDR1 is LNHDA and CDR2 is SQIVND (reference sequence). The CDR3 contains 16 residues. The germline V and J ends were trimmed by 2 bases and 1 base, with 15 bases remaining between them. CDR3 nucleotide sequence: TGTGCCAGTAGTATATGGTGGGGAAGAGGGTCCTACGAGCAGTACTTC. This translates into CASSIWWGRGSYEQYF.

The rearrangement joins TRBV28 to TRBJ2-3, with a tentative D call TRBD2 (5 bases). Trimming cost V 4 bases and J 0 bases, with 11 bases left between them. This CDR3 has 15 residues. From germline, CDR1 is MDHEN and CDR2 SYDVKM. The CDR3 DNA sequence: TGTGCCAGCAGTTCGGGCGGGCAGAGCACAGATACGCAGTATTTT. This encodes CASSSGGQSTDTQYF.